This T cell receptor (beta chain) was documented in a study of blood T cell repertoires in COVID-19. Study background: Some COVID-19 samples were acute and others convalescent; all came from the United States, Italy and Spain. PBMCs, B-cell-depleted T cells, or T cells were the source of the cDNA or gDNA that made up the material.

CDR1 is LGHDT and CDR2 is YNNKEL in the germline V gene (reference sequence). The CDR3 runs 14 residues. V shed 8 bases and J shed 2 bases, with 13 bases lying between them. Authors' methods: Amplification of reference gene primers provided the estimated nucleated cell counts. Data came from immunoSEQ multiplex PCR; TCRdb stores just in-frame clones and leaves some out. V and J calls plus clone size are reproduced from that table; the DNA served to infer D and trimming. The sample consists of approximately 44,000 clones, over 70% of them appearing once. The rearrangement links TRBV3-1 (or the pseudogene TRBV3-2) to TRBJ1-3; the D gene is possibly TRBD1 (6 bases). Sequencing was performed on peripheral blood. The sequence came from a woman aged 40 to 50 with acute or convalescent COVID-19. The CDR3 spells CASWGRGTGNTIYF. CDR3 DNA sequence: TGTGCCAGCTGGGGGAGGGGGACTGGAAACACCATATATTTT.